This record covers a single T cell receptor (beta chain). Antigen: not known. This PCR relied on a set of 60 Vbeta primers and 13 Jbeta primers. Assay used: immunoSEQ multiplex PCR; TCRdb lists only in-frame clones, some missing. This repertoire shows 120,000 to 150,000 clones, around 75% found once; its top ten account for 1.5% to 2%. These data originate in a study of cytomegalovirus exposure and HLA in healthy donors. Study-level findings and limits: The Asian-associated ancestry cluster reportedly had fewer N-insertions than the approximately 650-donor mean in a later analysis. Under in vitro conditions, a few CMV-associated chains were confirmed as specific for CMV antigens. The majority of CMV-associated TCR beta chains were reported as apparently HLA-restricted in a later analysis. Among TCR beta chains of equal frequency, HLA-associated ones were more clonally expanded in a later analysis.

Trimming removed 0 bases at V and 3 bases at J, with 12 bases between. Germline CDR1 is SGHTA and CDR2 is FQGNSA. The CDR3 consists of 16 residues. Sequencing used PBMCs. This TCR was recovered from a woman between 40 and 50 years old in good health and CMV-seronegative. V and J are TRBV7-2 and TRBJ2-1, with D possibly TRBD1 on 6 matching bases. CDR3 sequence: CASSLALGAFYNEQFF. In DNA form, the CDR3 reads TGTGCCAGCAGCTTAGCGTTGGGGGCTTTCTACAATGAGCAGTTCTTC. The whole variable domain, filled in from reference TRBV7-2 and TRBJ2-1, reads GAGVSQSPSNKVTEKGKDVELRCDPISGHTALYWYRQSLGQGLEFLIYFQGNSAPDKSGLPSDRFSAERTGGSVSTLTIQRTQQEDSAVYLCASSLALGAFYNEQFFGPGTRLTVL.